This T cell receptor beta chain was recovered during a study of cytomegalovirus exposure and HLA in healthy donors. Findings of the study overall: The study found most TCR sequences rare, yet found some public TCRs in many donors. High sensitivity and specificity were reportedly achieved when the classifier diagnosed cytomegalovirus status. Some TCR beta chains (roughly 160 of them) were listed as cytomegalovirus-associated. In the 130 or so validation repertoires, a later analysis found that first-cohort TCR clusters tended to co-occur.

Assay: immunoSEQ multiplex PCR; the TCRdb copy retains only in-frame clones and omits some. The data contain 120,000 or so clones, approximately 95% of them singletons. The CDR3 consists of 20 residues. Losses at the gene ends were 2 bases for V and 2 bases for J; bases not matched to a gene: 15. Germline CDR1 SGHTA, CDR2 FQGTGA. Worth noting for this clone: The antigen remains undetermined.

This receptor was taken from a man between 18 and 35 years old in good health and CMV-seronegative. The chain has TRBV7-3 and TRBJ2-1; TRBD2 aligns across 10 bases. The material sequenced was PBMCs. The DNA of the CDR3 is TGTGCCAGCAGCTTACGTCGGACTAGCGGATATGAGGGCACCTACAATGAGCAGTTCTTC. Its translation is CASSLRRTSGYEGTYNEQFF.